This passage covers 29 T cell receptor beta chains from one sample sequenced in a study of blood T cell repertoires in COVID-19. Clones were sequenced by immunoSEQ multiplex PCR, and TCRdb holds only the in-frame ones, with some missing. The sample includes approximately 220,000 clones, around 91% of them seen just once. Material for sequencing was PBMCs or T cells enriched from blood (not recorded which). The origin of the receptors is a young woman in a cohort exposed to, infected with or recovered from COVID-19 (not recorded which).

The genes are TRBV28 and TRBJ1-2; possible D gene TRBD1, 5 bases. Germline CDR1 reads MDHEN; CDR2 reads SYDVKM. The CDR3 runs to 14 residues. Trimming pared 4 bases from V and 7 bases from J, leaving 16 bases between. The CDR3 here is CASSYRGRARGYTF. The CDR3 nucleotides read TGTGCCAGCAGTTACCGAGGCAGGGCGCGTGGCTACACCTTC.

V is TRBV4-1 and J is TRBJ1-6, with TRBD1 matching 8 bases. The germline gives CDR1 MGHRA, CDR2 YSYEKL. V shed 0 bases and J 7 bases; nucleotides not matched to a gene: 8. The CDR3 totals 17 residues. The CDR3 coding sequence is TGCGCCAGCAGCCAAGAACCCAGAGGGACAGGAAATTCACCCCTCCACTTT. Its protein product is CASSQEPRGTGNSPLHF.

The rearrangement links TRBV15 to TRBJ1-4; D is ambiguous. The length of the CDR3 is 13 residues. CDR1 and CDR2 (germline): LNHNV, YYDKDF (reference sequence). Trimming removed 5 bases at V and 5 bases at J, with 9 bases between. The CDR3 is CATSLRENEKLFF. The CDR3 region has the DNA TGTGCCACCAGCTTACGAGAGAATGAAAAACTGTTTTTT.

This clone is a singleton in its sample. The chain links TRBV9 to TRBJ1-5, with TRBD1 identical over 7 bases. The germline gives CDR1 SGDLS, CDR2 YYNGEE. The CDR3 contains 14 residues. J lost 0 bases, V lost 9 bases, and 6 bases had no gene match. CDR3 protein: CAIDREYSNQPQHF. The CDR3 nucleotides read TGTGCCATTGACAGGGAGTATAGCAATCAGCCCCAGCATTTT. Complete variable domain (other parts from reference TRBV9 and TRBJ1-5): DSGVTQTPKHLITATGQRVTLRCSPRSGDLSVYWYQQSLDQGLQFLIQYYNGEERAKGNILERFSAQQFPDLHSELNLSSLELGDSALYFCAIDREYSNQPQHFGDGTRLSIL.

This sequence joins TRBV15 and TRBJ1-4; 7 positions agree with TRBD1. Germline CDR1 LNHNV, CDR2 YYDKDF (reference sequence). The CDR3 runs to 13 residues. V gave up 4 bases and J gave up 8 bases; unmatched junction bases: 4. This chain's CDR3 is CATSTAGGEKLFF. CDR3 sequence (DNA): TGTGCCACCAGCACTGCAGGGGGAGAAAAACTGTTTTTT.

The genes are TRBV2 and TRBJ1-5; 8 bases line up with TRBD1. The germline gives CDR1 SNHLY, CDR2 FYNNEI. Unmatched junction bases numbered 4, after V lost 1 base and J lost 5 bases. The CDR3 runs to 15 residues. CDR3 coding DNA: TGTGCCAGCAGTGAAGAGGGGACAGGAGATCAGCCCCAGCATTTT. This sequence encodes CASSEEGTGDQPQHF.

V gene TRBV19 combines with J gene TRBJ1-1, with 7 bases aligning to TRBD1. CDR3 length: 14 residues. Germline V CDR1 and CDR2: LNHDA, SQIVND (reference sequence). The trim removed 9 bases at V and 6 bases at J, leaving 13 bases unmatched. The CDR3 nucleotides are TGTGCCAGCAAACTACCAGGGGACAGCCCTGAAGCTTTCTTT. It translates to CASKLPGDSPEAFF.

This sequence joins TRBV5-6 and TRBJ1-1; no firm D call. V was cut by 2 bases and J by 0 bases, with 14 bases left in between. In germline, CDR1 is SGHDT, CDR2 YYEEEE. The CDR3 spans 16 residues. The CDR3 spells CASSFSRQTMNTEAFF. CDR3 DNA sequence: TGTGCCAGCAGCTTTTCTAGGCAGACCATGAACACTGAAGCTTTCTTT.

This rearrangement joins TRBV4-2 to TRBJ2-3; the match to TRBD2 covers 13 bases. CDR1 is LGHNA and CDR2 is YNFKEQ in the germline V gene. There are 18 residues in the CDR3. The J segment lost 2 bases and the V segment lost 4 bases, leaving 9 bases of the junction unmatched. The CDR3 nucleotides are TGTGCCAGCAGCCCCAGGAGAGGGACTAGCGGGACCACAGATACGCAGTATTTT. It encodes CASSPRRGTSGTTDTQYF.

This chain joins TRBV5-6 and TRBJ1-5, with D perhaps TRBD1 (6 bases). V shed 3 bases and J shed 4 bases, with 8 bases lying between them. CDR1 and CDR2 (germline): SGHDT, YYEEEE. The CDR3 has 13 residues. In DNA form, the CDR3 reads TGTGCCAGCAGCTATACAGGGAATCAGCCCCAGCATTTT. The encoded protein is CASSYTGNQPQHF.

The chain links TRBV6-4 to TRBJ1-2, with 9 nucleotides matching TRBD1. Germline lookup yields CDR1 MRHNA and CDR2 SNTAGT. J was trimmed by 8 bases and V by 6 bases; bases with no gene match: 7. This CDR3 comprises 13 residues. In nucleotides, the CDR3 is TGTGCCAGCAGAGATACAGGGGGCTGGGGCTACACCTTC. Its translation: CASRDTGGWGYTF.

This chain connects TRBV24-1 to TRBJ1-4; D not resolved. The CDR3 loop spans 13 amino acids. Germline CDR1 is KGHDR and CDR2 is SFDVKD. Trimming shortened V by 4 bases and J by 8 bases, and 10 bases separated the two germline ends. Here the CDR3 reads CATSDSSLEKLFF. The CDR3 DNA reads TGTGCCACCAGTGACTCGTCTTTGGAAAAACTGTTTTTT.

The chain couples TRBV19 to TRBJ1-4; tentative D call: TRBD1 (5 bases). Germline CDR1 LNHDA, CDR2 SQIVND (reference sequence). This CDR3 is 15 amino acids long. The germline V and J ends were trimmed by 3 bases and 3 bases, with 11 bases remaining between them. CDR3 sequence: CASSIRGRPNEKLFF. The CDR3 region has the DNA TGTGCCAGTAGTATTCGGGGGAGGCCTAATGAAAAACTGTTTTTT.

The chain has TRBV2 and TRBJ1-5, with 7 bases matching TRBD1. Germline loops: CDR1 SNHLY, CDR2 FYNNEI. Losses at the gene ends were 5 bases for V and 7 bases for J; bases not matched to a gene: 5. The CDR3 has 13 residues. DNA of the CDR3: TGTGCCAGCAGTACGGGACAGTGGCAGCCCCAGCATTTT. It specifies CASSTGQWQPQHF.

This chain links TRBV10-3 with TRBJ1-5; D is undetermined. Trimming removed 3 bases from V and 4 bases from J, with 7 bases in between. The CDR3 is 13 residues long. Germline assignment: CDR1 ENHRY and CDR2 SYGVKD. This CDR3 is CAISEEGNQPQHF. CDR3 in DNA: TGTGCCATCAGTGAAGAGGGAAATCAGCCCCAGCATTTT.

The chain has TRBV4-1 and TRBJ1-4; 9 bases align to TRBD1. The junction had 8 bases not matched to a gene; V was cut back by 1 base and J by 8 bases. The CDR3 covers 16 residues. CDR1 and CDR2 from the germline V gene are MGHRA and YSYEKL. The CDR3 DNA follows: TGCGCCAGCAGCCAAGGGAGGGGACAGGGAGGGGAAAAACTGTTTTTT. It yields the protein CASSQGRGQGGEKLFF.

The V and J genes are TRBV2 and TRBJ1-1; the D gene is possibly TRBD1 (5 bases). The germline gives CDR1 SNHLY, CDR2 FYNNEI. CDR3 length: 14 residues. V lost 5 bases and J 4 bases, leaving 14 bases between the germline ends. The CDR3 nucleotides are TGTGCCAGCAGTTTAGGAGGGACTGGCACTGAAGCTTTCTTT. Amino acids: CASSLGGTGTEAFF.

CDR3 bases: TGTGCCAGCAGTAGAAGTGGGCCCTCCTACGAGCAGTACTTC. Its protein product is CASSRSGPSYEQYF. The chain employs TRBV6-5 and TRBJ2-7, with D unclear. Trimming removed 5 bases from V and 0 bases from J, with 11 bases in between. The CDR3 length is 14 residues. The germline V gene encodes CDR1 MNHEY and CDR2 SVGAGI.

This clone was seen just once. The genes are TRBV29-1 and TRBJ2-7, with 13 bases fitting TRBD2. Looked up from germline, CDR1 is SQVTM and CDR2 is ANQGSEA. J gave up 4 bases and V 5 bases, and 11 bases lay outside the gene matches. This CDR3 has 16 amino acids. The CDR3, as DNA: TGCAGCGTTTTGACTAGCGGGAGGACTGATGCATACGAGCAGTACTTC. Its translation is CSVLTSGRTDAYEQYF.

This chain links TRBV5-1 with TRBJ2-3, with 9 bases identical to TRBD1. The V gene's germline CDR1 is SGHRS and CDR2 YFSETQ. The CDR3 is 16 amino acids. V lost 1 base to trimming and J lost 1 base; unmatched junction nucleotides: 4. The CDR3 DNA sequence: TGCGCCAGCAGCTTGAGCCGGGACAGGGGCACAGATACGCAGTATTTT. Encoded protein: CASSLSRDRGTDTQYF.

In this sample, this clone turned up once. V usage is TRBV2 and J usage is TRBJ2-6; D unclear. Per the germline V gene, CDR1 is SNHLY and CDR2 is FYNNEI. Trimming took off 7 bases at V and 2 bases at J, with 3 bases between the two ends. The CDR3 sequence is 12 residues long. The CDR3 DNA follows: TGTGCCAGCACAACTGGGGCCAACGTCCTGACTTTC. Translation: CASTTGANVLTF.

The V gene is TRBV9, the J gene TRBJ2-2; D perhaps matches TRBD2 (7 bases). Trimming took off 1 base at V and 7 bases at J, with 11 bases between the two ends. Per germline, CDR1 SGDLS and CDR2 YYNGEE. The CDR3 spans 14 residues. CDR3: CASSVRGAIGELFF. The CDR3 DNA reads TGTGCCAGCAGCGTACGGGGGGCTATCGGGGAGCTGTTTTTT.

This chain's CDR3 is CASSDSGGNTGELFF. The DNA of the CDR3 is TGTGCCAGCAGTGACAGCGGGGGGAACACCGGGGAGCTGTTTTTT. This rearrangement joins TRBV6-4 to TRBJ2-2; 8 positions match TRBD2. The trim removed 2 bases at V and 1 base at J, leaving 0 bases unmatched. Germline V CDR1 and CDR2: MRHNA, SNTAGT. This CDR3 is 15 amino acids long.

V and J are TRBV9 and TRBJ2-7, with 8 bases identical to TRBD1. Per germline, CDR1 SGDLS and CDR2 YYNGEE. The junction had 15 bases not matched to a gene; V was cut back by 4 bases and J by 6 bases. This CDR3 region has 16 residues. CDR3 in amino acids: CASSPGGNDRGREQYF. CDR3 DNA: TGTGCCAGCAGCCCAGGGGGTAACGACAGGGGTCGCGAGCAGTACTTC.

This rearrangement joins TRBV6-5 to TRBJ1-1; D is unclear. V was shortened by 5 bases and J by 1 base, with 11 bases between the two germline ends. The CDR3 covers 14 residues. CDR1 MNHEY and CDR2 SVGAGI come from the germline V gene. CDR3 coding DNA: TGTGCCAGCAGTAAGATACTCCCGAACACTGAAGCTTTCTTT. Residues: CASSKILPNTEAFF.

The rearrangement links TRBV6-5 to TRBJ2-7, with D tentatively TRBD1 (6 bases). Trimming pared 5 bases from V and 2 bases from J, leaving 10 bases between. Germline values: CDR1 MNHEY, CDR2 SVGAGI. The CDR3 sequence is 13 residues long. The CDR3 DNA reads TGTGCCAGCAGTCCAGGGGAACCCTACGAGCAGTACTTC. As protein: CASSPGEPYEQYF.

CDR3 sequence (DNA): TGTGCCAGTAGTACCGAAGGACTGACGTATGGCTACACCTTC. Translating gives CASSTEGLTYGYTF. This rearrangement joins TRBV19 to TRBJ1-2; D not resolved. Trimming left V 4 bases short and J 5 bases short, with 14 bases between. Germline V CDR1 and CDR2: LNHDA, SQIVND (reference sequence). The CDR3 runs to 14 residues.

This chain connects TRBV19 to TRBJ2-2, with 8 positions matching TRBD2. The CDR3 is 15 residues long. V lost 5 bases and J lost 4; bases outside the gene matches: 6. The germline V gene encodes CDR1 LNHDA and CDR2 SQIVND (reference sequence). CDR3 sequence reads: CASSPRSGSTGELFF. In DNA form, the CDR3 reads TGTGCCAGTAGTCCGCGAAGCGGGAGCACCGGGGAGCTGTTTTTT.

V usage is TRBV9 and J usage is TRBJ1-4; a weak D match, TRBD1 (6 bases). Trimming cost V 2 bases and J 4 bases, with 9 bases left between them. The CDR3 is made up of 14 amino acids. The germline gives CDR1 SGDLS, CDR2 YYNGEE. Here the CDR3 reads CASSVGAFNEKLFF. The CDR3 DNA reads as TGTGCCAGCAGCGTGGGGGCCTTTAATGAAAAACTGTTTTTT.